The 8 T cell receptor beta chains below come from one sample, sequenced in a study of blood T cell repertoires in COVID-19. Generated by immunoSEQ multiplex PCR, the TCRdb table keeps only in-frame clones and is missing some. The sample lists some 150,000 clones, roughly 84% seen once, with about 8% in the top ten. Sequencing was carried out using peripheral blood. The origin of the receptors is an older woman with acute or convalescent COVID-19.

The chain recombines TRBV27 with TRBJ2-7; 10 bases are shared with TRBD1. Trimming took 3 bases from V and 2 from J; bases not matched to a gene: 4. The germline V gene has CDR1 MNHEY and CDR2 SMNVEV (reference sequence). The CDR3 loop spans 15 amino acids. CDR3 amino acids: CASSLGQGSPYEQYF. The CDR3 DNA reads TGTGCCAGCAGTTTGGGACAGGGGTCTCCCTACGAGCAGTACTTC.

The chain joins TRBV5-1 to TRBJ2-3; TRBD2 agrees at 7 bases. V shed 5 bases, J shed 5 bases, and the junction held 11 bases outside the gene matches. This CDR3 comprises 15 residues. Looked up from germline, CDR1 is SGHRS and CDR2 is YFSETQ. The CDR3 spells CASRASGVPQDTQYF. The CDR3 nucleotides are TGCGCCAGCAGAGCGAGCGGGGTACCACAAGATACGCAGTATTTT.

This clone has just a few counts. The CDR3 loop reads CASSLAGTYNSPLHF. CDR3 DNA: TGTGCCAGCAGCTTAGCCGGGACATATAATTCACCCCTCCACTTT. The chain links TRBV7-2 to TRBJ1-6, with a weak D call TRBD1 (6 bases). Germline CDR1 reads SGHTA; CDR2 reads FQGNSA. Deletions cut 0 bases from V and 4 bases from J, with 7 bases between. The CDR3 runs to 15 residues.

CDR3 DNA: TGTGCCAGCAGGATAACAGGGAACTATGGCTACACCTTC. It specifies CASRITGNYGYTF. This sequence joins TRBV6-5 and TRBJ1-2; possibly TRBD1 for D (6 bases). With 6 bases removed from V and 2 bases from J, the gap between germline ends came to 10 bases. Looked up from germline, CDR1 is MNHEY and CDR2 is SVGAGI. The CDR3 contains 13 residues.

The genes are TRBV21-1 and TRBJ1-1; the D call of TRBD1 is as the table states it, not checked on the DNA. TRBV21-1 is a pseudogene. CDR3 length equals 14 residues. CDR3: CASSPGHISTEAFF. As DNA, the CDR3 is TGTGCCAGCAGCCCGGGACATATCTCCACTGAAGCTTTCTTT.

The V call is TRBV5-5, the J call TRBJ1-1; D call uncertain. CDR1 is SGHKS and CDR2 is YYEKEE in the germline V gene (reference sequence). V lost 3 bases, J lost 0 bases, and 9 bases lay in between. This CDR3 spans 14 amino acids. The CDR3: CASSSRVMNTEAFF. The DNA for the CDR3 is TGTGCCAGCAGCTCGCGGGTGATGAACACTGAAGCTTTCTTT.

The chain links TRBV11-3 to TRBJ1-2, with 12 bases fitting TRBD1. V was pared by 6 bases and J by 6 bases, with 17 bases of the junction left unmatched. Germline CDR1 and CDR2: SGHNT and YENEEA. The CDR3 is 18 residues long. The CDR3 DNA follows: TGTGCCAGCAGACCGGGACAGGGGGCGGGCGGCTACCTGAATGGCTACACCTTC. Its protein product is CASRPGQGAGGYLNGYTF.

This clone was counted a few times. This CDR3 is also generated by other DNA sequences in the sample. The V gene is TRBV7-2, the J gene TRBJ1-5; no clear D gene. V lost 5 bases to trimming and J lost 0 bases, with 5 bases between them. This CDR3 spans 13 amino acids. CDR1 and CDR2 from the germline V gene are SGHTA and FQGNSA. The CDR3 reads CASSPSSNQPQHF. The CDR3 coding sequence is TGTGCCAGCAGCCCGAGTAGCAATCAGCCCCAGCATTTT.